This T cell receptor beta chain was documented in a study of PD-L1 blockade in urothelial cancer. V lost 4 bases to trimming and J lost 4 bases; unmatched junction nucleotides: 13. Germline lookup yields CDR1 MDHEN and CDR2 SYDVKM. The CDR3 contains 16 residues. The method was immunoSEQ multiplex PCR; TCRdb's version includes in-frame clones alone and lacks a portion of them. The data hold roughly 100,000 clones, with roughly 84% observed a single time. J is TRBJ2-7 and V is TRBV28, with 7 bases identical to TRBD1. This TCR was sampled from a man in his fifties or sixties with urothelial cancer. Sequencing used PBMCs, obtained around atezolizumab (anti-PD-L1) treatment. The CDR3 DNA sequence: TGTGCCAGCAGTTCCACCCGGGACAGTTTAGTTTACGAGCAGTACTTC. This gives the protein CASSSTRDSLVYEQYF.